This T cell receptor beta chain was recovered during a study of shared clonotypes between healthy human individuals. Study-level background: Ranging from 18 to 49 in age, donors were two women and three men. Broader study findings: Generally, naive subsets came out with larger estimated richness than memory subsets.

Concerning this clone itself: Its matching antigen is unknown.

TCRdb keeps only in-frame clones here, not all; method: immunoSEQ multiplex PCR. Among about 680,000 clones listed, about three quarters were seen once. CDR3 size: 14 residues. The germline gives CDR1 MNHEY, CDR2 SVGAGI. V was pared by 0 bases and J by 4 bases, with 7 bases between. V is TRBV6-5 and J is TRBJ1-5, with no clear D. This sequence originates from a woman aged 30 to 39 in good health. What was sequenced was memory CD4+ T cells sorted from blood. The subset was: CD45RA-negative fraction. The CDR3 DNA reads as TGTGCCAGCAGTTACTCGGGCCTAAATCAGCCCCAGCATTTT. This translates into CASSYSGLNQPQHF.